This TCR beta chain was documented in a study of vaccination effects on CD4 cells after COVID-19 (dated by TCRdb to 2022 to 2024). As for the study more broadly: Participants received two doses of either the BNT162b2 or the mRNA-1273 mRNA SARS-CoV-2 vaccine. A total of 10 COVID-19 convalescent patients and several SARS-CoV-2-naive healthy vaccine recipients were included in the full study. Pre-vaccine samples were drawn from two convalescent patients 16 days and one week before the first dose, at 142 and 148 days after COVID-19 diagnosis. Cultures from other donors in the study were sequenced with the Oncomine TCR Beta short-read assay on an Illumina iSeq 100. SARS-CoV-2 spike-specific CD4+ TCR repertoires were compared before and after mRNA vaccination in COVID-19 convalescent patients and in infection-naive vaccine recipients.

Results the study describes overall, beyond this receptor: In convalescent patients, the post-vaccine spike-reactive repertoire consisted mainly of new vaccine-induced clones, largely distinct from infection-induced clones. Clones induced by infection and clones induced by vaccination both contracted markedly at late timepoints after vaccination, which fits with T cell responses waning over time. The study was limited by a small number of convalescent patients, and early post-infection timepoints were lacking.

Libraries were made using the immunoSEQ multiplex PCR assay. TCR beta CDR3 sequencing was performed on DNA from the cultured, isolated CD4+ T cells. In the original analysis: Non-productive TCR sequences were removed and reads were trimmed to the CDR3 region, keeping CDR3s of at least 7 amino acids. Antigen-specific clonotypes were identified using the MANAFEST web app by comparison of expansion in peptide wells against reference cultures. Positive clones required FDR<0.05 expansion versus reference and all other wells, odds ratio above 5, and frequency above 0.1% in two replicate wells. Cross-reactive clonotypes were defined as significantly expanded in SARS-CoV-2 spike wells and in at least one common cold coronavirus spike condition. CDR3 similarity was assessed by Levenshtein distance using the stringdist R package, and unrooted trees were constructed with ape in R 3.6.1. TCRdb carries this immuneACCESS record with in-frame sequences only. Its versions omit some clonotypes, under half of them owing to an unresolved V gene in the studies checked, with the rest unexplained. That table is the source of V, J and clone size, and D and trimming were worked out from the DNA. In all, the sample holds 70,000 or so clones, and 73% of those were seen once. The top ten clonotypes cover over 4.5% of the sample.

As encoded in the germline V gene (reference sequence), CDR1 is LGHDT while CDR2 is YNNKEL. Cut back by 1 base and 6 bases, the V and J ends lie 15 bases apart. Its CDR3 holds 15 amino acids, cysteine through phenylalanine. CDR3 DNA is the only sequence kept; it has 45 bases, read in frame from the first base. To identify antigen-specific CD4+ T cell clonotypes by their expansion, the ViraFEST assay first stimulated PBMC with viral peptide pools and then applied TCR sequencing. After 10 to 11 days of culture, CD4+ T cells were isolated with the EasySep CD4+ T cell isolation kit. PCR-confirmed SARS-CoV-2 infection had occurred in convalescent patients between March and December 2020, before the Alpha, Beta and Delta variants emerged in the United States. A few million PBMC per well were cultured with approximately 10 ug/ml peptides in IMDM containing 5% human AB serum, about 9.7 IU/ml IL-2 and gentamicin. A peptide pool from HIV-1 Nef was used as the negative control culture condition. Half of the culture medium was replaced with fresh IL-2-containing medium on days 3 and 7. Unless noted otherwise, every peptide stimulation condition was cultured in triplicate wells. PBMC were separated from whole blood using Ficoll-Paque Plus gradient centrifugation and were then either cryopreserved at -140C or used fresh. Genomic DNA was extracted from cultured CD4+ T cells with the QIAamp micro DNA kit.

On this clone itself: No antigen is known for it. No base quality values were provided; no much bigger clone lies one nucleotide off.

This receptor chain uses TRBV3-1 (or the pseudogene TRBV3-2) and TRBJ1-2; the D segment could be TRBD1, given 6 matching bases. This specimen was CD4+ T cells from PBMCs cultured with HIV peptides, taken before COVID-19 vaccination. What the cell subset or site label conveys for this sample: HIV-1 Nef peptide pool negative control/reference culture. This TCR was recovered from a human donor who had a prior SARS-CoV-2 infection. The CDR3 protein: CASSQASRTGNGYTF. Read as DNA, the sequence is TGTGCCAGCAGCCAAGCCTCAAGAACAGGGAATGGCTACACCTTC.